The 28 T cell receptor beta chains below were found in one sample sequenced in a study of shared T cell receptors in the human thymus. The method was immunoSEQ multiplex PCR; TCRdb's version includes in-frame clones alone and lacks a portion of them. The sample includes 550,000 to 800,000 clones, 70% to 90% seen only once; the top ten take roughly 0.01%. This sample was also put to use in a study of human thymus T cells.

Specimen: thymocytes. These receptors all stem from a girl under three years old with a congenital heart defect.

CDR3 DNA sequence: TGTGCCAGCGGAACAGGGACTAAGACCAATGAGCAGTTCTTC. Protein: CASGTGTKTNEQFF. The chain combines TRBV13 with TRBJ2-1, with D possibly matching TRBD2 (7 bases). CDR3 size: 14 residues. V lost 8 bases, J lost 6 bases, and 17 bases lay in between. In germline, CDR1 is PRHDT, CDR2 FYEKMQ (reference sequence).

The chain uses TRBV6-6 and TRBJ1-4; D is uncertain. Germline values: CDR1 MNHNY, CDR2 SVGAGI (reference sequence). V lost 7 bases to trimming and J lost 8 bases, with 14 bases between them. The CDR3 has 13 residues. The CDR3 protein is CASISLGREKLFF. The CDR3 region has the DNA TGTGCCAGCATCTCCTTGGGGAGGGAAAAACTGTTTTTT.

This clone came up once. The chain recombines TRBV7-2 with TRBJ2-7; 14 nucleotides match TRBD2. Trimming cost V 4 bases and J 1 base; bases outside gene matches: 6. Per germline, CDR1 SGHTA and CDR2 FQGNSA. The CDR3 totals 17 residues. The DNA of the CDR3 is TGTGCCAGCAGCTCGACTAGCGGGGGGGCCGGGTCCTACGAGCAGTACTTC. Translating it yields CASSSTSGGAGSYEQYF.

V and J are TRBV4-1 and TRBJ1-4; possible D gene TRBD1, 6 bases. V lost 6 bases to trimming and J lost 5 bases, with 13 bases between them. This CDR3 spans 14 amino acids. CDR1 is MGHRA, CDR2 YSYEKL, per germline. CDR3 loop: CASRWDISNEKLFF. CDR3 nucleotide sequence: TGCGCCAGCAGATGGGACATCTCGAATGAAAAACTGTTTTTT.

This clone was counted a few times. The V call is TRBV5-1, the J call TRBJ1-1, with D uncertain. V was trimmed by 4 bases and J by 3 bases, leaving 13 bases between them. The CDR3 contains 14 residues. CDR1 SGHRS and CDR2 YFSETQ come from the germline V gene. The CDR3 loop reads CASSLDYADTEAFF. The CDR3, as DNA: TGCGCCAGCAGCCTGGATTACGCGGACACTGAAGCTTTCTTT.

The rearrangement joins TRBV19 to TRBJ2-2; no definite D call. The CDR3 loop spans 13 amino acids. Germline lookup yields CDR1 LNHDA and CDR2 SQIVND (reference sequence). Deletions cut 3 bases from V and 3 bases from J, with 5 bases between. The CDR3 DNA follows: TGTGCCAGTAGTATTCCATACACCGGGGAGCTGTTTTTT. It codes for CASSIPYTGELFF. Full variable domain (missing parts from reference TRBV19 and TRBJ2-2): DGGITQSPKYLFRKEGQNVTLSCEQNLNHDAMYWYRQDPGQGLRLIYYSQIVNDFQKGDIAEGYSVSREKKESFPLTVTSAQKNPTAFYLCASSIPYTGELFFGEGSRLTVL.

The chain is built from TRBV2 and TRBJ1-2; no definite D call. Trimming took 2 bases from V and 0 from J, leaving 16 bases between them. Germline CDR1 reads SNHLY; CDR2 reads FYNNEI. The CDR3 runs to 17 residues. This CDR3 reads CASSEPRKYFPNYGYTF. CDR3 nucleotide sequence: TGTGCCAGCAGTGAACCCCGCAAATACTTCCCTAACTATGGCTACACCTTC.

The chain uses TRBV10-3 and TRBJ1-2; weak D call: TRBD1 (6 bases). Trimming removed 11 bases at V and 2 bases at J, with 15 bases between. The CDR3 spans 13 residues. Germline lookup yields CDR1 ENHRY and CDR2 SYGVKD. The CDR3 sequence is CASSRGGNYGYTF. CDR3 nucleotides: TGTGCCTCCTCGAGGGGGGGGAACTATGGCTACACCTTC.

In its sample, this clone was seen once. The chain has TRBV9 and TRBJ1-1, with D maybe TRBD1 (6 bases). Germline V CDR1 and CDR2: SGDLS, YYNGEE. V lost 0 bases and J 5 bases, leaving 11 bases between the germline ends. The CDR3 has 14 amino acids. Here the CDR3 reads CASSVGGLGTEAFF. CDR3 sequence (DNA): TGTGCCAGCAGCGTAGGGGGGCTGGGAACTGAAGCTTTCTTT. The complete variable domain, with remaining parts taken from reference TRBV9 and TRBJ1-1, reads DSGVTQTPKHLITATGQRVTLRCSPRSGDLSVYWYQQSLDQGLQFLIQYYNGEERAKGNILERFSAQQFPDLHSELNLSSLELGDSALYFCASSVGGLGTEAFFGQGTRLTVV.

In regard to this clone: Different DNA sequences within this sample yield the same CDR3. This chain links TRBV4-3 with TRBJ2-7, with a tentative D call TRBD2 (6 bases). Germline CDR1 is LGHNA and CDR2 is YSLEER. CDR3 length: 13 residues. The V gene lost 1 base and the J gene lost 4 bases, with 8 bases spanning the gap. The CDR3 DNA sequence: TGCGCCAGCAGCCAAGGTGCGGGGTACGAGCAGTACTTC. This sequence encodes CASSQGAGYEQYF.

This clone has a handful of counts. The chain employs TRBV5-5 and TRBJ1-2; D is uncertain. The germline V and J ends were trimmed by 5 bases and 4 bases, with 12 bases remaining between them. Germline loops: CDR1 SGHKS, CDR2 YYEKEE (reference sequence). The CDR3 is 13 amino acids. In DNA, the CDR3 is TGTGCCAGCAGTTCCACAGATCCCTATGGCTACACCTTC. This gives the protein CASSSTDPYGYTF.

V usage is TRBV6-7 and J usage is TRBJ2-6, with TRBD1 as a possible D gene (6 bases). TRBV6-7 is an open reading frame, and its role is uncertain. Trimming took off 11 bases at V and 5 bases at J, with 37 bases between the two ends. The CDR3 length is 21 residues. CDR3 protein: CAGQGQLSGANVPSWANVLTF. The CDR3 nucleotides are TGTGCCGGCCAGGGACAACTATCTGGGGCCAACGTCCCATCTTGGGCCAACGTCCTGACTTTC.

DNA of the CDR3: TGTGCCAGCAGCTTAAAGGTCAGGATTGACAGGGGGCGGAACGAGCAGTACTTC. Its translation is CASSLKVRIDRGRNEQYF. The rearrangement links TRBV5-4 to TRBJ2-7; 10 bases are shared with TRBD1. The V segment lost 2 bases and the J segment 5 bases; nucleotides outside the gene matches: 16. Per the germline V gene, CDR1 is SGHNT and CDR2 is YYREEE (reference sequence). The CDR3 length is 18 residues. Supplemented by reference TRBV5-4 and TRBJ2-7, the full variable domain reads ETGVTQSPTHLIKTRGQQVTLRCSSQSGHNTVSWYQQALGQGPQFIFQYYREEENGRGNFPPRFSGLQFPNYSSELNVNALELDDSALYLCASSLKVRIDRGRNEQYFGPGTRLTVT.

This chain uses TRBV4-1 with TRBJ2-3, with 12 bases that match TRBD2. Trimming took 4 bases from V and 4 from J; bases not matched to a gene: 15. Germline V lookup: CDR1 MGHRA, CDR2 YSYEKL. The CDR3 runs 19 residues. For the CDR3, the DNA is TGCGCCAGCAGCCTTTTTCAGCCCAGGACTAGCGGGGTAGCAGATACGCAGTATTTT. Encoded protein: CASSLFQPRTSGVADTQYF.

V gene TRBV19 combines with J gene TRBJ2-5; 10 nucleotides line up with TRBD2. J gave up 5 bases and V 5 bases, and 23 bases lay outside the gene matches. From germline, CDR1 is LNHDA and CDR2 SQIVND (reference sequence). The CDR3 is 20 residues long. The CDR3 here is CASSPPTSGVPTGPVETQYF. The CDR3 nucleotides read TGTGCCAGTAGTCCCCCTACTAGCGGGGTTCCTACCGGCCCGGTGGAGACCCAGTACTTC.

V gene TRBV27 combines with J gene TRBJ1-4; TRBD1 is a possible D gene (5 bases). Trimming took off 2 bases at V and 7 bases at J, with 17 bases between the two ends. The CDR3 has 16 residues. The germline V gene has CDR1 MNHEY and CDR2 SMNVEV (reference sequence). The CDR3 coding sequence is TGTGCCAGCAGTTTAATGGGGGGAGTAAGCAGTGAAAAACTGTTTTTT. Amino acids: CASSLMGGVSSEKLFF. The variable domain in full, completed from reference TRBV27 and TRBJ1-4, reads EAQVTQNPRYLITVTGKKLTVTCSQNMNHEYMSWYRQDPGLGLRQIYYSMNVEVTDKGDVPEGYKVSRKEKRNFPLILESPSPNQTSLYFCASSLMGGVSSEKLFFGSGTQLSVL.

V is TRBV5-1 and J is TRBJ2-3; 13 bases fit TRBD2. With V trimmed by 6 bases and J by 3 bases, 13 bases remained unmatched. This CDR3 spans 18 amino acids. Germline CDR1 SGHRS, CDR2 YFSETQ. The CDR3 is CASKRTSGGPRYTDTQYF. As DNA, the CDR3 is TGCGCCAGCAAAAGGACTAGCGGGGGCCCCAGGTATACAGATACGCAGTATTTT.

V gene TRBV5-4 combines with J gene TRBJ1-2; 7 bases are a match to TRBD1. The V gene's germline CDR1 is SGHNT and CDR2 YYREEE (reference sequence). CDR3 length: 15 residues. Trimming cost V 2 bases and J 3 bases; bases outside gene matches: 7. Here the CDR3 reads CASSLVTGFHYGYTF. The CDR3 DNA follows: TGTGCCAGCAGCTTAGTGACAGGGTTTCACTATGGCTACACCTTC.

The chain carries TRBV11-2 and TRBJ2-7; 9 nucleotides align to TRBD2. The germline V gene has CDR1 SGHAT and CDR2 FQNNGV. Trimming removed 2 bases from V and 2 bases from J; junction bases left unmatched: 1. The CDR3 covers 14 residues. The CDR3: CASSLQRGAYEQYF. The CDR3 DNA reads TGTGCCAGCAGCTTACAGCGGGGGGCCTACGAGCAGTACTTC.

V and J are TRBV13 and TRBJ1-1; D ambiguous. The CDR3 has 14 amino acids. Germline CDR1 is PRHDT and CDR2 is FYEKMQ (reference sequence). Trimming took off 1 base at V and 1 base at J, with 7 bases between the two ends. The CDR3 DNA sequence: TGTGCCAGCAGCTTAGATACTTCGAACACTGAAGCTTTCTTT. Residues: CASSLDTSNTEAFF.

This chain connects TRBV7-8 to TRBJ2-1; 13 nucleotides line up with TRBD2. CDR3 length equals 18 residues. V shed 1 base, J shed 7 bases, and the junction held 10 bases outside the gene matches. Germline assignment: CDR1 SGHVS and CDR2 FQNEAQ. The CDR3 region is CASSLVSLRTSGGNEQFF. Here the CDR3 DNA reads TGTGCCAGCAGCTTAGTTTCCCTCCGGACTAGCGGGGGAAATGAGCAGTTCTTC. The variable domain in full, completed from reference TRBV7-8 and TRBJ2-1, reads GAGVSQSPRYKVAKRGQDVALRCDPISGHVSLFWYQQALGQGPEFLTYFQNEAQLDKSGLPSDRFFAERPEGSVSTLKIQRTQQEDSAVYLCASSLVSLRTSGGNEQFFGPGTRLTVL.

This chain uses TRBV2 with TRBJ2-6; D not resolved. This CDR3 region has 17 residues. The germline CDR1 and CDR2 sequences are SNHLY and FYNNEI. V lost 3 bases to trimming and J lost 0 bases, with 12 bases between them. Written as DNA, the CDR3 is TGTGCCAGCAGTGATACAGATCTCACCTCTGGGGCCAACGTCCTGACTTTC. It codes for CASSDTDLTSGANVLTF.

This clone was seen only once. The CDR3 DNA sequence: TGTGCCAGCAGCTTAATTCCGCGCTCCTACGAGCAGTACTTC. This sequence encodes CASSLIPRSYEQYF. The chain couples TRBV7-8 to TRBJ2-7; D is unresolved. Trimming removed 2 bases from V and 0 bases from J, with 8 bases in between. CDR3 length: 14 residues. Germline V gene sequence: CDR1 SGHVS, CDR2 FQNEAQ.

The table lists this clone with a few counts. This chain links TRBV27 with TRBJ1-1; D gene ambiguous. Germline-derived CDR1 and CDR2 are MNHEY and SMNVEV (reference sequence). Trimming removed 6 bases at V and 1 base at J, with 18 bases between. This CDR3 has 16 amino acids. The CDR3 sequence is CASSPRPGGRNTEAFF. The CDR3, as DNA: TGTGCCAGCAGCCCCCGCCCGGGAGGGAGGAACACTGAAGCTTTCTTT.

This rearrangement joins TRBV14 to TRBJ2-3; 10 bases align to TRBD1. CDR1 is SGHDN and CDR2 is FVKESK in the germline V gene. The CDR3 has 16 residues. V lost 6 bases and J lost 2; bases outside the gene matches: 8. The CDR3 region has the DNA TGTGCCAGCAGTAAAGGGACAGGGGAGCCCACAGATACGCAGTATTTT. Residues: CASSKGTGEPTDTQYF.

The chain carries TRBV4-1 and TRBJ1-1; D uncertain. V lost 0 bases, J lost 6 bases, and 5 bases lay in between. The CDR3 is 12 amino acids. Germline V gene data show CDR1 as MGHRA and CDR2 as YSYEKL. The CDR3 bases are TGCGCCAGCAGCCAAGATCATGCTGAAGCTTTCTTT. Translating it yields CASSQDHAEAFF.

The genes are TRBV7-9 and TRBJ1-1, with a weak D call TRBD1 (5 bases). The CDR3 extends over 18 amino acids. Trimming pared 2 bases from V and 1 base from J, leaving 20 bases between. The V gene's germline CDR1 is SEHNR and CDR2 FQNEAQ (reference sequence). The CDR3 spells CASSLIIGHLGGNTEAFF. The CDR3 DNA is TGTGCCAGCAGCTTAATTATCGGGCACCTGGGGGGGAACACTGAAGCTTTCTTT.

The gene calls are TRBV12-5 and TRBJ1-1, with TRBD1 as a possible D gene (6 bases). CDR1 LGHNT and CDR2 FRNRAP come from the germline V gene. This CDR3 is built from 22 residues. Trimming left V 2 bases short and J 1 base short, with 32 bases between. CDR3: CASGLPGTRKIRTETRNTEAFF. The CDR3 DNA is TGTGCTAGTGGTTTGCCCGGAACGCGGAAGATACGGACAGAAACGAGGAACACTGAAGCTTTCTTT.